The clone carrying this TCR beta chain was seen at least ten times. Its target is unknown. At one boundary the junction diverges from the germline segment, which might be a read error. This record belongs to a study of Graves' ophthalmopathy and Graves' hyperthyroidism. CDR1 DFQATT and CDR2 SNEGSKA come from the germline V gene (reference sequence). The CDR3 spans 14 residues. RNA served as the template for amplifying TCR beta CDR3 regions. The library came from an HTBI-primed first-round RT-PCR and a second-round multiplex PCR. TCRdb ran MiXCR on the multiplex PCR reads and lists one entry per CDR3 protein. The data contain about 550,000 distinct CDR3 sequences, roughly 39% of them singletons. General study results and limits: Most thyroid clonotypes expanded beyond 0.001 frequency were also found in blood.

Hyperthyroidism patients were newly diagnosed, under 2 months' duration, aged 18 to 65. Excluded were patients with other autoimmune diseases, uncontrolled infections, pregnancy or lactation. The diagnosis combined clinical symptoms, thyroxine, TRAb, thyroid ultrasound and orbital computed tomography scans. The sequenced sample was peripheral blood or thyroid tissue (not recorded which). The chain combines TRBV20-1 with TRBJ2-5, with 7 bases lining up with TRBD1. The TCR originated in an adult man with Graves' hyperthyroidism. CDR3 sequence (DNA): TGCAGTGCCAGAGAGTGGGACAGTGAAGAGACCCAGTACTTC. It encodes CSAREWDSEETQYF.